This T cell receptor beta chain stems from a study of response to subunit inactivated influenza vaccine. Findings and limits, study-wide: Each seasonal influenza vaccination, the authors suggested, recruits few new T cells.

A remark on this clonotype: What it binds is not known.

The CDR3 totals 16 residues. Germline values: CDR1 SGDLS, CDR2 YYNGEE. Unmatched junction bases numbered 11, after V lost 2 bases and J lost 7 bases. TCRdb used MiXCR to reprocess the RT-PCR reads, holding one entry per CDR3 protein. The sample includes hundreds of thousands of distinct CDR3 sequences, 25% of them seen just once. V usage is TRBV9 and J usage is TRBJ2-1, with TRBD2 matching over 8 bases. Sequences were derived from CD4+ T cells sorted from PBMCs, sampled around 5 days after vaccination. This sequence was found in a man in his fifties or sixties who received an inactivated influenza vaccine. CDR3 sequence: CASSVGHSGISNEQFF. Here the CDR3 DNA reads TGTGCCAGCAGCGTTGGGCATAGCGGGATCTCTAATGAGCAGTTCTTC.